This TCR beta chain was identified in a study of blood T cell repertoires in COVID-19 (dated by TCRdb to between 2020 and 2021). Regarding the complete study: Samples covering the acute and convalescent phases of COVID-19 were provided by collaborators in the United States, Italy and Spain. The prospective study material was composed of cDNA or gDNA derived from T cells, B-cell-depleted T cells, or PBMCs. Deeply sampled blood TCRbeta repertoires from subjects exposed to, actively infected with, or recovered from COVID-19 were included in the dataset. The repertoires were released in a freely available public database meant as a resource for research on the immune response to SARS-CoV-2. The samples were drawn from the first 160 participants of the ongoing ImmuneRACE study and from 1,254 subjects provided by 6 global collaborators. The sample metadata nearly always contained a de-identified subject ID, COVID-19 status, age in years and sex. HLA class I and class II types, where available, came from metadata supplied by the sample provider rather than from assay-based typing.

Each collaborating institution followed its own protocols to collect whole blood in K2EDTA tubes. For TCRbeta analysis, collaborators shipped samples in one of three forms: frozen whole blood, isolated PBMCs, or DNA extracted from either of those sample types. About this clone: Its antigen is unknown. Qualities for individual bases were not recorded, and no much larger clone is one base off.

TCRbeta CDR3 regions were amplified from genomic DNA using the immunoSEQ Assay, a bias-controlled multiplex PCR. Processing in the source paper ran as follows. Nucleated cell counts per sample were estimated from amplification of reference gene primers within the assay. To quantify the absolute abundance of each unique TCRbeta CDR3 rearrangement, sequence reads were collapsed and filtered. For each sample, productive Simpson clonality was calculated as the square root of Simpson's diversity index over productive rearrangements. TCRdb took over this immuneACCESS table, retaining in-frame rearrangements with V and J assigned. Such tables are incomplete; in checked studies, under half of the missing clones stem from an unresolved V gene, and the remainder is unexplained. That table gives V, J and clone size, and the DNA gave D and trimming. This sample lists around 120,000 clones; 80% to 90% were detected once. In total, the top ten clones hold 5.5% to 6% of the sample.

Findings and caveats that apply to the study as a whole: The amount of clinical and demographic metadata varied by source and participant and was provided uncurated.

Between the V and J ends, shortened by 1 base and 6 bases respectively, the junction contains 3 bases. CDR1 MDHEN and CDR2 SYDVKM are derived from the germline V gene. Inclusive of the bounding cysteine and phenylalanine, the CDR3 is 11 residues long. The kept DNA is CDR3 alone, 33 bases in frame from the first base. The TCR comes from a man older than 75 with active or convalescent COVID-19. What was sequenced was peripheral blood. The rearrangement combines TRBV28 with TRBJ1-2; a confident D gene designation cannot be given. The CDR3 region: CASSLFNGYTF. The bases are TGTGCCAGCAGTTTATTTAATGGCTACACCTTC.